A single sample is the source of the 6 T cell receptor beta chains below, sequenced in a study of early T cells in non-severe SARS-CoV-2 infection. TCRdb itself ran the 5' RACE reads through MiXCR, one entry per CDR3 protein. In the table there are approximately 50,000 distinct CDR3 sequences, 8% to 10% of which are singletons. Sequences were obtained from whole blood. All receptors derive from an adult who was a healthcare worker with PCR-confirmed SARS-CoV-2 infection or an uninfected control (not recorded which).

This rearrangement joins TRBV5-7 to TRBJ2-1; no clear D gene. TRBV5-7 is an ORF for which the function is uncertain. There are 16 residues in the CDR3. V lost 4 bases, J lost 0 bases, and 14 bases lay in between. CDR3 bases: TGTGCCAGCAGCCAAGGTGAGCCGAGCTCCTACAATGAGCAGTTCTTC. Translating it yields CASSQGEPSSYNEQFF.

This clonotype showed up just a few times. The genes are TRBV5-6 and TRBJ2-5; no definite D call. The germline V gene has CDR1 SGHDT and CDR2 YYEEEE. This CDR3 has 15 residues. Trimming removed 0 bases at V and 5 bases at J, with 14 bases between. The CDR3 reads CASSLAWSAWETQYF. CDR3 in DNA: TGTGCCAGCAGCTTGGCCTGGAGCGCGTGGGAGACCCAGTACTTC. The full variable domain, with the rest looked up from reference TRBV5-6 and TRBJ2-5, is DAGVTQSPTHLIKTRGQQVTLRCSPKSGHDTVSWYQQALGQGPQFIFQYYEEEERQRGNFPDRFSGHQFPNYSSELNVNALLLGDSALYLCASSLAWSAWETQYFGPGTRLLVL.

This chain connects TRBV28 to TRBJ2-2; 7 nucleotides agree with TRBD2. Germline V gives CDR1 MDHEN, CDR2 SYDVKM. With V trimmed by 5 bases and J by 5 bases, 8 bases remained unmatched. CDR3 length equals 15 residues. For the CDR3, the DNA is TGTGCCAGCAGTCAAATAGCGGGTTGGACCGGGGAGCTGTTTTTT. It codes for CASSQIAGWTGELFF.

In this sample, this clonotype turned up a few times. The V call is TRBV2, the J call TRBJ2-2; D possibly corresponds to TRBD2 (6 bases). This CDR3 is 14 amino acids long. The V end lost 3 bases, the J end lost 2 bases, and 7 bases lay between the germline ends. Germline CDR1 SNHLY, CDR2 FYNNEI. In DNA, the CDR3 is TGTGCCAGCAGTGACGGGACTAACACCGGGGAGCTGTTTTTT. Translation: CASSDGTNTGELFF.

This clonotype was counted many times. The V gene is TRBV6-2 or TRBV6-3, the J gene TRBJ2-7; D possibly corresponds to TRBD1 (6 bases). CDR3 length: 15 amino acids. V was pared by 3 bases and J by 2 bases, with 14 bases between. Germline V gene sequence: CDR1 MNHEY, CDR2 SVGEGT. The CDR3 bases are TGTGCCAGCAGTTATCCCAGGGGTTTAGCCTACGAGCAGTACTTC. Protein: CASSYPRGLAYEQYF.

The V call is TRBV7-9, the J call TRBJ2-1, with a weak D call TRBD1 (6 bases). This CDR3 comprises 14 residues. The germline V gene has CDR1 SEHNR and CDR2 FQNEAQ (reference sequence). V was shortened by 5 bases and J by 8 bases, with 16 bases between the two germline ends. CDR3 coding DNA: TGTGCCAGCAGCCGGGACACGAGCGTCCATGAGCAGTTCTTC. Translated: CASSRDTSVHEQFF.